The sequence of this T cell receptor beta chain was determined in a study of blood T cell repertoires in COVID-19. Study overall: Acute and convalescent COVID-19 specimens originated in the United States, Italy and Spain.

Germline V gene sequence: CDR1 WNHNN, CDR2 SYGVQD (reference sequence). The CDR3 sequence is 15 residues long. Trimming took off 4 bases at V and 0 bases at J, with 9 bases between the two ends. Under the authors' procedure: Using reference gene primer amplification, nucleated cell counts were estimated. Using immunoSEQ multiplex PCR, the repertoire was profiled, and TCRdb retains in-frame clones only, with some absent. The V and J calls and clone size are taken from that table; D and trimming were inferred from the DNA. The sample lists roughly 260,000 clones; under 85% were seen once. Material for sequencing was peripheral blood. This TCR was sampled from a woman in her 40s with active or convalescent COVID-19. The chain links TRBV10-1 to TRBJ1-4; D is ambiguous. DNA of the CDR3: TGCGCCAGCAGTGCGGGTGCTGCAACTAATGAAAAACTGTTTTTT. This gives the protein CASSAGAATNEKLFF.